The source of this TCR beta chain is a study of blood T cell repertoires in COVID-19. Assay: immunoSEQ multiplex PCR; the TCRdb copy retains only in-frame clones and omits some. Of hundreds of thousands of clones listed, 80% to 90% are singletons. CDR3 length: 15 amino acids. V lost 7 bases and J lost 3; bases outside the gene matches: 9. Germline V gene sequence: CDR1 SGHAT, CDR2 FQNNGV. Sequences were obtained from PBMCs or T cells enriched from blood (not recorded which). The sequence came from a woman between 18 and 30 years old who had recovered from COVID-19. The chain is built from TRBV11-2 and TRBJ2-7; 10 bases are shared with TRBD1. The CDR3 reads CASTTGTGADYEQYF. CDR3 DNA sequence: TGTGCCAGCACCACGGGGACAGGGGCTGACTACGAGCAGTACTTC.